This T cell receptor beta chain was identified in a study of blood T cell repertoires in COVID-19. Study information: The United States, Italy and Spain provided the acute and convalescent COVID-19 samples.

Per the study methods: Amplifying reference gene primers gave estimates of nucleated cell counts. Data came from immunoSEQ multiplex PCR; TCRdb stores just in-frame clones and leaves some out. V, J and clone size are taken as reported in that table, and D and trimming were inferred from the DNA itself. The sample lists 250,000 to 350,000 clones, approximately 88% occurring once. This CDR3 contains 15 residues. V shed 5 bases and J shed 0 bases, with 12 bases lying between them. Germline CDR1 reads SGHTA; CDR2 reads FQGTGA. Those enrolled in Seattle joined during active infection and were followed longitudinally afterward. This clone was counted only a few times.

The genes are TRBV7-3 and TRBJ2-3; D is unclear. This receptor was obtained from a human donor with COVID-19, enrolled during active disease. The donor label of this sample is uncertain. Specimen: peripheral blood. The chain's CDR3 is CASSERGSSTDTQYF. Written as DNA, the CDR3 is TGTGCCAGCAGCGAGAGAGGATCTAGCACAGATACGCAGTATTTT.